This T cell receptor (beta chain) was captured by sequencing in a study of T cell repertoires in cytomegalovirus infection. Study-level background: Recently identified HLA-C-restricted CMV epitopes and well-studied HLA-B-restricted CMV epitopes were used by the study. Study-wide results and limits: There were HLA-C-restricted CMV-specific TCR beta clonotypes dominating the ex vivo response.

TCRdb called the reads again in MiXCR, with one record for every CDR3 protein. Of tens of thousands of distinct CDR3 sequences listed, around 20% are singletons. The length of the CDR3 is 15 residues. Trimming cost V 0 bases and J 4 bases, with 12 bases left between them. CDR1 is SGHDN, CDR2 FVKESK, per germline. With respect to this clonotype: Its specificity is not known.

This receptor was taken from a human donor in good health (CMV status not recorded). Some clones in this sample may be carry-over from other donors' samples. Material: CD8+ T cells from cultured PBMCs, obtained from culture after CMV antigen stimulation. The chain employs TRBV14 and TRBJ1-1; D unresolved. CDR3 bases: TGTGCCAGCAGCCAAGATGGGAGGCTGAGCACTGAAGCTTTCTTT. Its translation: CASSQDGRLSTEAFF.